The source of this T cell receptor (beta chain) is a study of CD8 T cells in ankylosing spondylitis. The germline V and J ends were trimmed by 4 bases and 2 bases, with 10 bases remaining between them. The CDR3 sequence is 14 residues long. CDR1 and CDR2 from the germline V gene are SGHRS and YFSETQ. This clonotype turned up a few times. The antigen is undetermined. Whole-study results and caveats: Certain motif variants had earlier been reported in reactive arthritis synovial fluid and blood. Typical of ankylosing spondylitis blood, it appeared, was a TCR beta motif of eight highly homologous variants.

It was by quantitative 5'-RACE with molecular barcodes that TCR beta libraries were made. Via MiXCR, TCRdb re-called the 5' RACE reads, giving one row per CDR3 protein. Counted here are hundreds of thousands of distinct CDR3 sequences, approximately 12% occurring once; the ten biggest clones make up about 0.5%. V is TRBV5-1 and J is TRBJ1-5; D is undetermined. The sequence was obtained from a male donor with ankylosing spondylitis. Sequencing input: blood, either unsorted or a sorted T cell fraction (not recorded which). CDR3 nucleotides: TGCGCCAGCAGCCTAACAACGGGCAATCAGCCCCAGCATTTT. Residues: CASSLTTGNQPQHF.